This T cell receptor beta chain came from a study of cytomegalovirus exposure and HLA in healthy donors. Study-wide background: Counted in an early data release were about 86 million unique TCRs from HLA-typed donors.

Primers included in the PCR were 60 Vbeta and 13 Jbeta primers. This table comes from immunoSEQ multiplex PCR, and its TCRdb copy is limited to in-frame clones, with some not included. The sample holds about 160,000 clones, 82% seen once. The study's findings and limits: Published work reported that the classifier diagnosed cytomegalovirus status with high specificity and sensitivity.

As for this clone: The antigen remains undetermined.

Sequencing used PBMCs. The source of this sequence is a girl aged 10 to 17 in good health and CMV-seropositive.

This CDR3 reads CASTETSGISYEQYF. CDR3 coding DNA: TGTGCCAGTACGGAGACTAGCGGGATCTCCTACGAGCAGTACTTC. The rearrangement links TRBV19 to TRBJ2-7, with 11 bases fitting TRBD2. J lost 0 bases, V lost 7 bases, and 5 bases had no gene match. Germline lookup yields CDR1 LNHDA and CDR2 SQIVND (reference sequence). This CDR3 has 15 amino acids.